A selection of T cell receptor beta chains follows, all from one sample in a study of cytomegalovirus exposure and HLA in healthy donors. The assay was immunoSEQ multiplex PCR, and TCRdb's table has in-frame clones only and misses some. The sample has some 190,000 clones, roughly 80% seen once; the top ten hold roughly 1.5%. The specimen was PBMCs. These receptors originate from a woman between 18 and 29 years old in good health and CMV-seronegative. Both conserved end residues are part of each CDR3. The order of the fields is clone size, J gene, D gene, V gene, CDR3 DNA, CDR3 protein. The D gene is left open where the match is weak. Clone size, where shown, is once, few, many, or a class for clones that have expanded.

>NA|TRBJ1-1|NA|TRBV7-8
TGTGCCAGCAGCTCTTGGGGGGTATCCGACACTGAAGCTTTCTTT
CASSSWGVSDTEAFF
>NA|TRBJ2-7|NA|TRBV6-5
TGTGCCAGCAGCCCTACCGGGTCCTACGAGCAGTACTTC
CASSPTGSYEQYF
>NA|TRBJ2-1|TRBD1|TRBV5-7
TGTGCCAGCAGCCGAATCGGGACAGGGTCGTACAATGAGCAGTTCTTC
CASSRIGTGSYNEQFF
>NA|TRBJ2-1|TRBD2|TRBV7-2
TGTGCCAGCAGCTTTTATGGCGGGAGGGTCAATGAGCAGTTCTTC
CASSFYGGRVNEQFF
>few|TRBJ1-6|TRBD1|TRBV4-2
TGTGCCAGCAGAGAGTCCCGGGACAGGGTCTCACCCCTCCACTTT
CASRESRDRVSPLHF
>NA|TRBJ2-3|NA|TRBV5-6
TGTGCCAGCAGCTTGGCGTCTGGGGCTAGCACAGATACGCAGTATTTT
CASSLASGASTDTQYF
>NA|TRBJ1-1|NA|TRBV28
TGTGCCAGCAGTTTAAGACAGGAGGCTTTCTTT
CASSLRQEAFF
>NA|TRBJ1-5|NA|TRBV27
TGTGCCAGCAGTCGGCAGCCCCAGCATTTT
CASSRQPQHF
>NA|TRBJ1-6|NA|TRBV28
TGTGCCAGCAGTTTTCACAGGACAGATGATTCACCCCTCCACTTT
CASSFHRTDDSPLHF
>NA|TRBJ1-5|NA|TRBV18
TGTGCCAGCTCACCTCACCCGGATCAGCCCCAGCATTTT
CASSPHPDQPQHF
>NA|TRBJ1-6|TRBD1|TRBV6-5
TGTGCCAGCAGCTCCGGGACAGGGGTTCGATCACCCCTCCACTTT
CASSSGTGVRSPLHF
>NA|TRBJ2-7|NA|TRBV7-9
TGTGCCAGCAGCTTAATCAGCTACGAGCAGTACTTC
CASSLISYEQYF
>NA|TRBJ1-5|NA|TRBV6-5
TGTGCCAGCAGCTACACGGGGGACCCCATGGCCCAGCATTTT
CASSYTGDPMAQHF
>NA|TRBJ2-2|TRBD2|TRBV27
TGTGCCAGCAGTTTTGGGGAGGGGAACACCGGGGAGCTGTTTTTT
CASSFGEGNTGELFF
>NA|TRBJ1-2|TRBD1|TRBV5-1
TGCGCCAGCAGCCCGACAGGGGTAGGAGGCTACACCTTC
CASSPTGVGGYTF
>NA|TRBJ2-1|TRBD1|TRBV7-9
TGTGCCAGCAGCTTAGCAGGACAGGGGGCGAATGAGCAGTTCTTC
CASSLAGQGANEQFF
>NA|TRBJ2-4|NA|TRBV4-2
TGTGCCAGCAGCGGAAGCAGGGGTGGAGTGTCCAAAAACATTCAGTACTTC
CASSGSRGGVSKNIQYF
>NA|TRBJ2-5|TRBD2|TRBV19
TGTGCCAGTGGGACTAGCGGAGAAGAGACCCAGTACTTC
CASGTSGEETQYF
>NA|TRBJ2-7|TRBD2|TRBV15
TGTGCCACCAGCGCAGCGGGAGAATCCTACGAGCAGTACTTC
CATSAAGESYEQYF
>few|TRBJ2-7|NA|TRBV29-1
TGCAGCGTTGAGGACAGCTACGAGCAGTACTTC
CSVEDSYEQYF
>NA|TRBJ2-1|TRBD1|TRBV7-9
TGTGCCGATTGGGGGACAGGGGGGTTCAATGAGCAGTTCTTC
CADWGTGGFNEQFF
>NA|TRBJ1-2|NA|TRBV7-2
TGTGCCAGCAGCTTAACCAGCGCCTATGGCTACACCTTC
CASSLTSAYGYTF
>NA|TRBJ2-2|NA|TRBV6-1
TGTGCCAGCGTCTTGGCGGCCGGGGAGCTGTTTTTT
CASVLAAGELFF
>NA|TRBJ2-2|TRBD2|TRBV27
TGTGCCAGCAGTTTCCCTCTAGCGGGGGGGAACACCGGGGAGCTGTTTTTT
CASSFPLAGGNTGELFF
>NA|TRBJ1-1|TRBD1|TRBV18
TGTGCCAGCTCATGGACAGGGGAACAGAACACTGAAGCTTTCTTT
CASSWTGEQNTEAFF
>few|TRBJ2-5|NA|TRBV30
TGTGCCTGGAGTGTAATCCAGGGCCAGACCCAGTACTTC
CAWSVIQGQTQYF
>NA|TRBJ2-3|TRBD2|TRBV7-3
TGTGCCAGCAGCACCCTGTCCCCTAGCGGGAGGTCCACAGATACGCAGTATTTT
CASSTLSPSGRSTDTQYF
>NA|TRBJ1-5|NA|TRBV4-1
TGCGCCAGCAGCCTGCTGGAACAGAATAGCAATCAGCCCCAGCATTTT
CASSLLEQNSNQPQHF
>few|TRBJ2-6|NA|TRBV5-1
TGCGCCAGCAGCTTGGATATTTCTGGGGCCAACGTCCTGACTTTC
CASSLDISGANVLTF
>NA|TRBJ2-2|NA|TRBV19
TGTGCCAGCCTTCCGAGGTTCGACACCGGGGAGCTGTTTTTT
CASLPRFDTGELFF
>NA|TRBJ2-1|TRBD1|TRBV7-8
TGTGCCAGCAGCTATTGGACAGGGGGTTTTGGTGAGCAGTTCTTC
CASSYWTGGFGEQFF
>NA|TRBJ1-5|TRBD1|TRBV28
TGTGCCAGCAGGGTGAAAGGGGGCGTCGGGCAGCCCCAGCATTTT
CASRVKGGVGQPQHF
>NA|TRBJ2-1|NA|TRBV9
TGTGCCAGCAGCGCCGCGGGATACAATGAGCAGTTCTTC
CASSAAGYNEQFF
>NA|TRBJ2-7|NA|TRBV7-8
TGTGCCAGCAGTCTAGCCAAGGGATGGTACTTC
CASSLAKGWYF
>NA|TRBJ2-7|TRBD2|TRBV29-1
TGCAGCGTTGAAGAACCTAGCGGGGGGTCCTCCTACGAGCAGTACTTC
CSVEEPSGGSSYEQYF
>NA|TRBJ1-2|NA|TRBV28
TGTGCCAGCACGACCCGCAGGGTTTTATATGGCTACACCTTC
CASTTRRVLYGYTF
>NA|TRBJ1-2|NA|TRBV5-4
TGTGCCAGCAGCTTTGGCACAGCTAACTATGGCTACACCTTC
CASSFGTANYGYTF
>NA|TRBJ2-2|NA|TRBV18
TGTGCCAGCTCACCACCACTATCCCGAGGCACCGGGGAGCTGTTTTTT
CASSPPLSRGTGELFF
>NA|TRBJ2-5|TRBD2|TRBV7-2
TGTGCCAGCAGTCTTACGGAGCGGGAGTTTCAAGAGACCCAGTACTTC
CASSLTEREFQETQYF
>NA|TRBJ2-1|TRBD2|TRBV25-1
TGTGCCAGCAGTGGCTACTCAAGCGGGGGGCCTGGTGAGCAGTTCTTC
CASSGYSSGGPGEQFF
>NA|TRBJ2-7|TRBD1|TRBV5-8
TGTGCCAGCAGCCATCGAAGGACAGGGCAAGCCTACGAGCAGTACTTC
CASSHRRTGQAYEQYF
>NA|TRBJ2-5|NA|TRBV5-1
TGCGCCAGCAGCTTGGAAGTGCCAGGCGTAGAGACCCAGTACTTC
CASSLEVPGVETQYF
>NA|TRBJ2-3|NA|TRBV7-3
TGTGCCAGCAGCTTATCCGGGATTAGCACAGATACGCAGTATTTT
CASSLSGISTDTQYF
>NA|TRBJ1-6|NA|TRBV5-1
TGCGCCAGCAGCCTCGAGGTCGGCTCCTATAATTCACCCCTCCACTTT
CASSLEVGSYNSPLHF
>NA|TRBJ2-2|NA|TRBV5-1
TGCGCCAGCACGCGAACCGGGGAGCTGTTTTTT
CASTRTGELFF
>NA|TRBJ1-2|NA|TRBV7-6
TGTGCCAGCAGTACGTCCGGCTATGGCTACACCTTC
CASSTSGYGYTF
>NA|TRBJ2-1|NA|TRBV28
TGTGCCAGCAGCTCCCATAGTAGCAATGAGCAGTTCTTC
CASSSHSSNEQFF
>NA|TRBJ2-7|NA|TRBV14
TGTGCCAGCAGCCATACCGGCGCGAGGCGGTCCTACGAGCAGTACTTC
CASSHTGARRSYEQYF
>once|TRBJ1-2|TRBD1|TRBV14
TGTGCCAGCAGCCAAGTACAGGGGGCACGCAACTATGGCTACACCTTC
CASSQVQGARNYGYTF